These 27 T cell receptor beta chains were all obtained from the same sample, sequenced in a study of blood T cell repertoires in COVID-19 (dated by TCRdb to 2018 to 2020). Receptor libraries were prepared by the immunoSEQ multiplex PCR assay. Here the immuneACCESS table is served through TCRdb, limited to in-frame sequences with V and J called. Missing clones are a known gap in these copies; in checked studies unresolved V genes cover under half, and the rest lacks a known reason. A total of about 270,000 clones appear in this sample, 75% to 90% of them only once. The biggest ten clones account for roughly 2.5% of the sample. Sequenced: PBMCs or T cells enriched from blood (not recorded which). Receptors were obtained from a woman between 18 and 30 years old who had recovered from COVID-19.

The chain employs TRBV5-1 and TRBJ1-3, with TRBD1 matching 8 bases. Germline V gives CDR1 SGHRS, CDR2 YFSETQ. The V gene end was trimmed by 0 bases and the J gene end by 4 bases; junction bases not matched to a gene: 6. The length of the CDR3 is 16 residues. The CDR3 sequence is CASSLEARDRGNTIYF. DNA of the CDR3: TGCGCCAGCAGCTTGGAGGCCCGGGACAGGGGAAACACCATATATTTT.

The V and J genes are TRBV12-3 or TRBV12-4 and TRBJ1-6; D remains ambiguous. The CDR3 has 13 residues. Trimming removed 6 bases from V and 11 bases from J, with 14 bases in between. Here the CDR3 reads CASSQTTQTPLHF. The CDR3 bases are TGTGCCAGCAGCCAGACGACACAAACACCCCTCCACTTT.

The chain joins TRBV2 to TRBJ1-5, with 7 bases aligning to TRBD1. Losses at the gene ends were 2 bases for V and 6 bases for J; bases not matched to a gene: 13. CDR1 is SNHLY, CDR2 FYNNEI, per germline. The CDR3 has 17 residues. The CDR3 region is CASSENPATGRTQPQHF. CDR3 in DNA: TGTGCCAGCAGTGAAAACCCCGCGACAGGGAGGACTCAGCCCCAGCATTTT. Full variable domain (rest looked up from reference TRBV2 and TRBJ1-5): EPEVTQTPSHQVTQMGQEVILRCVPISNHLYFYWYRQILGQKVEFLVSFYNNEISEKSEIFDDQFSVERPDGSNFTLKIRSTKLEDSAMYFCASSENPATGRTQPQHFGDGTRLSIL.

The rearrangement uses TRBV27 and TRBJ2-3; 7 positions match TRBD1. The germline gives CDR1 MNHEY, CDR2 SMNVEV (reference sequence). The length of the CDR3 is 17 residues. V lost 7 bases and J lost 2; bases outside the gene matches: 15. The CDR3 DNA reads as TGTGCCAGCACTAGTTACCCGCCGGGACAGTCCACAGATACGCAGTATTTT. Its translation: CASTSYPPGQSTDTQYF.

A word on this clone: Different DNA sequences within this sample yield the same CDR3. The chain recombines TRBV20-1 with TRBJ1-2, with 8 bases lining up with TRBD1. The CDR3 has 11 residues. The germline V gene has CDR1 DFQATT and CDR2 SNEGSKA (reference sequence). J lost 7 bases, V lost 5 bases, and 3 bases had no gene match. The chain's CDR3 is CSASGGSGYTF. As DNA, the CDR3 is TGCAGTGCTTCAGGGGGCAGTGGCTACACCTTC.

This clone was recorded once. This chain links TRBV3-1 (or the pseudogene TRBV3-2) with TRBJ1-1, with 8 bases fitting TRBD1. Germline assignment: CDR1 LGHDT and CDR2 YNNKEL (reference sequence). The V segment lost 2 bases and the J segment 1 base; nucleotides outside the gene matches: 0. The CDR3 loop spans 14 amino acids. This CDR3 reads CASSQTGGNTEAFF. CDR3 bases: TGTGCCAGCAGCCAAACAGGGGGGAACACTGAAGCTTTCTTT.

V usage is TRBV19 and J usage is TRBJ2-2, with D hard to call. From germline, CDR1 is LNHDA and CDR2 SQIVND (reference sequence). The CDR3 sequence is 16 residues long. The V end was cut by 3 bases, the J end by 3 bases, with 14 bases between. The CDR3 region is CASSMYSSRYTGELFF. In nucleotides, the CDR3 is TGTGCCAGTAGTATGTACAGCAGTCGGTACACCGGGGAGCTGTTTTTT.

The chain combines TRBV2 with TRBJ2-5, with D possibly being TRBD1 (6 bases). With 6 bases removed from V and 4 bases from J, the gap between germline ends came to 15 bases. The CDR3 is made up of 14 amino acids. Per the germline V gene, CDR1 is SNHLY and CDR2 is FYNNEI. This CDR3 reads CASRYRDFGETQYF. CDR3 bases: TGTGCCAGCAGATACAGGGATTTCGGAGAGACCCAGTACTTC.

In its sample, this clone was seen once. V gene TRBV4-1 combines with J gene TRBJ2-7; 9 bases match TRBD2. The CDR3 covers 15 residues. Germline CDR1 is MGHRA and CDR2 is YSYEKL. Germline trimming cut 4 bases from V and 2 bases from J; bases unmatched to any gene: 6. This chain's CDR3 is CASSPSAGGTYEQYF. The CDR3 DNA reads as TGCGCCAGCAGCCCTTCAGCGGGGGGAACCTACGAGCAGTACTTC.

The sample holds a few counts of this clone. The genes are TRBV12-3 or TRBV12-4 and TRBJ1-2; no clear D. This CDR3 contains 13 residues. Trimming pared 5 bases from V and 2 bases from J, leaving 9 bases between. CDR3 in amino acids: CASSPMSNYGYTF. CDR3 coding DNA: TGTGCCAGCAGTCCTATGTCGAACTATGGCTACACCTTC.

V usage is TRBV27 and J usage is TRBJ2-3, with D perhaps TRBD2 (5 bases). The CDR3 sequence is 15 residues long. Germline-derived CDR1 and CDR2 are MNHEY and SMNVEV (reference sequence). The germline V and J ends were trimmed by 6 bases and 1 base, with 14 bases remaining between them. In nucleotides, the CDR3 is TGTGCCAGCAGAGGCGGAGGATTAGGCACAGATACGCAGTATTTT. Translation gives CASRGGGLGTDTQYF.

The chain carries TRBV4-1 and TRBJ1-2; D is possibly TRBD1 (5 bases). Trimming took off 1 base at V and 4 bases at J, with 13 bases between the two ends. In germline, CDR1 is MGHRA, CDR2 YSYEKL. The CDR3 loop spans 15 amino acids. DNA of the CDR3: TGCGCCAGCAGCCAAGGGCAGGGTTTGGCCTATGGCTACACCTTC. The encoded protein is CASSQGQGLAYGYTF.

V is TRBV3-1 (or the pseudogene TRBV3-2) and J is TRBJ2-3; TRBD2 matches 7 bases. This CDR3 has 14 residues. V lost 7 bases and J lost 1; bases outside the gene matches: 5. Germline loops: CDR1 LGHDT, CDR2 YNNKEL (reference sequence). In DNA, the CDR3 is TGTGCCAGCATGATGAGCGGGGGCACAGATACGCAGTATTTT. Its translation: CASMMSGGTDTQYF.

This rearrangement joins TRBV5-1 to TRBJ2-3, with 11 bases fitting TRBD2. CDR1 is SGHRS and CDR2 is YFSETQ in the germline V gene. The ends lost 2 bases at V and 2 bases at J; junction bases unmatched: 4. The CDR3 is 16 residues long. As DNA, the CDR3 is TGCGCCAGCAGCTTTAATAGCGGGGGGGCCACAGATACGCAGTATTTT. Translating it yields CASSFNSGGATDTQYF.

This chain connects TRBV7-9 to TRBJ2-2, with 14 bases identical to TRBD2. V was clipped by 5 bases and J by 2 bases; unmatched bases: 4. CDR1 and CDR2 from the germline V gene are SEHNR and FQNEAQ (reference sequence). The CDR3 totals 17 residues. This chain's CDR3 is CASSIGTSGGNTGELFF. Here the CDR3 DNA reads TGTGCCAGCAGCATCGGGACTAGCGGGGGAAACACCGGGGAGCTGTTTTTT.

This chain joins TRBV5-6 and TRBJ1-5; 9 positions match TRBD1. Germline V gene data show CDR1 as SGHDT and CDR2 as YYEEEE. The J segment lost 2 bases and the V segment lost 4 bases, leaving 7 bases of the junction unmatched. The CDR3 is 16 residues long. The CDR3 is CASSPGTGKGNQPQHF. CDR3 DNA: TGTGCCAGCAGCCCTGGGACAGGGAAGGGCAATCAGCCCCAGCATTTT. Together with reference TRBV5-6 and TRBJ1-5, the CDR3 gives the full variable domain: DAGVTQSPTHLIKTRGQQVTLRCSPKSGHDTVSWYQQALGQGPQFIFQYYEEEERQRGNFPDRFSGHQFPNYSSELNVNALLLGDSALYLCASSPGTGKGNQPQHFGDGTRLSIL.

This chain joins TRBV5-1 and TRBJ2-1, with a weak D call TRBD2 (6 bases). Trimming removed 4 bases from V and 16 bases from J, with 24 bases in between. Germline V gene sequence: CDR1 SGHRS, CDR2 YFSETQ. The CDR3 is 14 residues long. This CDR3 is CASSDLLATKGEFF. The CDR3 DNA is TGCGCCAGCAGCGACTTGCTAGCGACTAAAGGAGAATTCTTC.

This chain joins TRBV6-5 and TRBJ2-6, with 7 bases identical to TRBD1. Germline V lookup: CDR1 MNHEY, CDR2 SVGAGI. The CDR3 spans 15 residues. The V gene end was trimmed by 4 bases and the J gene end by 4 bases; junction bases not matched to a gene: 4. CDR3 DNA: TGTGCCAGCAGTTTGACAGGGTCCGGGGCCAACGTCCTGACTTTC. It translates to CASSLTGSGANVLTF.

The chain joins TRBV4-2 to TRBJ2-5; the D gene is possibly TRBD1 (6 bases). V lost 1 base to trimming and J lost 5 bases, with 17 bases between them. The CDR3 sequence is 16 residues long. Germline V gene data show CDR1 as LGHNA and CDR2 as YNFKEQ. The CDR3 reads CASSQVGQGSRETQYF. CDR3 in DNA: TGTGCCAGCAGCCAAGTTGGTCAGGGGAGTAGGGAGACCCAGTACTTC.

The rearrangement uses TRBV15 and TRBJ2-6, with 10 bases lining up with TRBD1. V was pared by 0 bases and J by 2 bases, with 10 bases of the junction left unmatched. Germline V gene lookup returns CDR1 LNHNV and CDR2 YYDKDF (reference sequence). CDR3 size: 20 residues. This chain's CDR3 is CATSRDSGGQGIAGANVLTF. DNA for the CDR3: TGTGCCACCAGCAGAGATTCGGGGGGACAGGGGATCGCTGGGGCCAACGTCCTGACTTTC. Together with reference TRBV15 and TRBJ2-6, the CDR3 gives the full variable domain: DAMVIQNPRYQVTQFGKPVTLSCSQTLNHNVMYWYQQKSSQAPKLLFHYYDKDFNNEADTPDNFQSRRPNTSFCFLDIRSPGLGDTAMYLCATSRDSGGQGIAGANVLTFGAGSRLTVL.

This chain connects TRBV5-1 to TRBJ2-1; D possibly corresponds to TRBD2 (6 bases). V shed 4 bases and J shed 8 bases, with 22 bases lying between them. This CDR3 has 16 residues. Germline CDR1 is SGHRS and CDR2 is YFSETQ. The chain's CDR3 is CASSPEGDSEVDEQFF. CDR3 coding DNA: TGCGCCAGCAGCCCGGAAGGGGACTCAGAGGTGGATGAGCAGTTCTTC.

The chain is built from TRBV20-1 and TRBJ1-3, with D maybe TRBD1 (6 bases). Germline CDR1 is DFQATT and CDR2 is SNEGSKA (reference sequence). The CDR3 has 11 residues. Trimming took 4 bases from V and 7 from J, leaving 8 bases between them. CDR3 sequence reads: CSAKGGNTIYF. DNA of the CDR3: TGCAGTGCTAAGGGGGGGAACACCATATATTTT.

This chain joins TRBV2 and TRBJ1-2; perhaps TRBD1 as D (5 bases). CDR3 length equals 14 residues. Trimming removed 7 bases at V and 4 bases at J, with 16 bases between. Germline-derived CDR1 and CDR2 are SNHLY and FYNNEI. CDR3 nucleotide sequence: TGTGCCAGCATCTTTCAGGACACGTCCTATGGCTACACCTTC. Protein: CASIFQDTSYGYTF.

Remarks on this clone: Relative to the germline gene, one junction end is altered; a read error may explain this. This chain joins TRBV9 and TRBJ1-1, with 9 bases that match TRBD1. The germline gives CDR1 SGDLS, CDR2 YYNGEE. The CDR3 length is 13 residues. The CDR3, as DNA: TGTGCCGGCAGCGTCGGTGGGACAGGGGAAGCTTTCTTT. Translation: CAGSVGGTGEAFF.

V usage is TRBV4-1 and J usage is TRBJ1-5; TRBD1 matches 9 bases. The CDR3 spans 13 residues. Germline V gives CDR1 MGHRA, CDR2 YSYEKL. J was trimmed by 16 bases and V by 2 bases; bases with no gene match: 9. CDR3 nucleotide sequence: TGCGCCAGCAGCCAAATAACAGGGGGCCCCGCACATTTT. It codes for CASSQITGGPAHF.

The rearrangement links TRBV5-1 to TRBJ2-3, with 11 bases that match TRBD2. The CDR3 contains 18 residues. The V segment lost 4 bases and the J segment 2 bases; nucleotides outside the gene matches: 12. Germline V lookup: CDR1 SGHRS, CDR2 YFSETQ. CDR3 region: CASSPGLNSGGATDTQYF. The CDR3 nucleotides are TGCGCCAGCAGCCCGGGTCTGAATAGCGGGGGGGCCACAGATACGCAGTATTTT.

V usage is TRBV3-1 (or the pseudogene TRBV3-2) and J usage is TRBJ1-1, with TRBD1 as a possible D gene (5 bases). CDR1 is LGHDT and CDR2 is YNNKEL in the germline V gene (reference sequence). The CDR3 consists of 16 residues. V lost 2 bases to trimming and J lost 1 base, with 14 bases between them. CDR3 sequence (DNA): TGTGCCAGCAGCCAAAGATATAACAGGCAGAACACTGAAGCTTTCTTT. Translating gives CASSQRYNRQNTEAFF.